Listed here are 9 T cell receptor beta chains from one sample, sequenced in a study of blood T cell repertoires in COVID-19. Produced via immunoSEQ multiplex PCR; TCRdb's table is partial and in-frame only. The sample consists of under 250,000 clones, roughly four fifths of them appearing once. The sample was peripheral blood. The receptor source for this set is a woman aged 70 to 79 with acute or convalescent COVID-19.

This clone was found once. The rearrangement uses TRBV11-2 and TRBJ2-1; D ambiguous. Germline CDR1 and CDR2: SGHAT and FQNNGV. V lost 6 bases and J 10 bases, leaving 10 bases between the germline ends. CDR3 length: 11 residues. The CDR3: CASSEKTEQFF. The CDR3 bases are TGTGCCAGCAGTGAAAAGACAGAGCAGTTCTTC.

V usage is TRBV5-1 and J usage is TRBJ2-5; no reliable D call. The CDR3 extends over 13 amino acids. V dropped 2 bases and J dropped 2 bases, with 7 bases sitting between them. In germline, CDR1 is SGHRS, CDR2 YFSETQ. CDR3 sequence reads: CASSFDLQETQYF. CDR3 DNA: TGCGCCAGCAGCTTTGACTTGCAAGAGACCCAGTACTTC.

This chain joins TRBV6-2 or TRBV6-3 and TRBJ1-5; weak D call: TRBD1 (5 bases). The CDR3 runs to 17 residues. The V and J ends lost 5 bases and 0 bases respectively, with 17 bases between them. CDR1 is MNHEY and CDR2 is SVGEGT in the germline V gene. The CDR3 sequence is CASSTYAQAYSNQPQHF. The CDR3, as DNA: TGTGCCAGCAGTACCTACGCACAGGCTTATAGCAATCAGCCCCAGCATTTT.

The chain carries TRBV6-4 and TRBJ2-3; TRBD2 might be the D (7 bases). CDR1 and CDR2 (germline): MRHNA, SNTAGT. Trimming took 8 bases from V and 5 from J, leaving 11 bases between them. This CDR3 has 12 amino acids. In DNA, the CDR3 is TGTGCCAGCGGGGGGGCCGGAGATACGCAGTATTTT. Translating it yields CASGGAGDTQYF.

This sequence joins TRBV20-1 and TRBJ2-5; the D is unclear. Germline V CDR1 and CDR2: DFQATT, SNEGSKA (reference sequence). The V end was cut by 6 bases, the J end by 5 bases, with 7 bases between. The CDR3 consists of 10 residues. The CDR3 nucleotides read TGCAGTGCCCACTGGGAGACCCAGTACTTC. It encodes CSAHWETQYF.

V gene TRBV4-2 combines with J gene TRBJ1-5, with 7 bases lining up with TRBD1. This CDR3 has 17 residues. Germline CDR1 and CDR2: LGHNA and YNFKEQ. Unmatched junction bases numbered 8, after V lost 1 base and J lost 2 bases. CDR3 amino acids: CASSQGPTGVGNQPQHF. DNA of the CDR3: TGTGCCAGCAGCCAAGGCCCTACAGGGGTCGGCAATCAGCCCCAGCATTTT.

As for this clone: One end of the junction does not line up with germline, which may come from a read error. The rearrangement uses TRBV6-1 and TRBJ1-6; 9 nucleotides agree with TRBD1. This CDR3 has 11 amino acids. Germline CDR1 and CDR2: MNHNS and SASEGT. The CDR3 nucleotides are TGTGCCAGCAGCGAAGGACAGGGGAGGTACTTT. Translation: CASSEGQGRYF.

A word on this clone: The sample contains more than one DNA sequence encoding this CDR3. J is TRBJ1-2 and V is TRBV7-2; D uncertain. V was pared by 0 bases and J by 4 bases, with 12 bases between. This CDR3 contains 15 residues. Germline V gene lookup returns CDR1 SGHTA and CDR2 FQGNSA. The CDR3 reads CASSLARRQTYGYTF. As DNA, the CDR3 is TGTGCCAGCAGCTTAGCGCGGCGGCAGACCTATGGCTACACCTTC.

The chain combines TRBV3-1 (or the pseudogene TRBV3-2) with TRBJ1-2, with D tentatively TRBD1 (5 bases). CDR1 and CDR2 from the germline V gene are LGHDT and YNNKEL (reference sequence). This CDR3 comprises 15 residues. V lost 4 bases and J lost 0, with 12 bases in between. The CDR3 loop is CASSPNQGSNYGYTF. For the CDR3, the DNA is TGTGCCAGCAGCCCGAATCAGGGATCTAACTATGGCTACACCTTC.